This TCR beta chain is from a study of blood T cell repertoires in COVID-19. Trimming left V 3 bases short and J 0 bases short, with 9 bases between. This CDR3 region has 15 residues. The germline CDR1 and CDR2 sequences are SGHTA and FQGNSA. Those enrolled, adults aged about 18 to 95 years, came from about two dozen US areas. The method was immunoSEQ multiplex PCR; TCRdb's version includes in-frame clones alone and lacks a portion of them. Of some 340,000 clones detected, over 80% appear once; the ten largest clones hold approximately 5.4%. This receptor was identified in a woman aged 50 to 60 who had recovered from COVID-19. Specimen: PBMCs or T cells enriched from blood (not recorded which). J is TRBJ2-1 and V is TRBV7-2; D perhaps matches TRBD2 (6 bases). Written as DNA, the CDR3 is TGTGCCAGCAGCTTCGCGGGAACCTCCTACAATGAGCAGTTCTTC. This sequence encodes CASSFAGTSYNEQFF.